This T cell receptor beta chain was identified in a study of cytomegalovirus exposure and HLA in healthy donors. This PCR relied on a set of 60 Vbeta primers and 13 Jbeta primers. The protocol was immunoSEQ multiplex PCR, while the TCRdb copy is restricted to in-frame clones and leaves out a portion. The sample holds nearly 200,000 clones, about 79% seen once. Trimming removed 0 bases from V and 2 bases from J; junction bases left unmatched: 16. CDR3 length: 19 residues. Germline V lookup: CDR1 GTSNPN, CDR2 SVGIG (reference sequence). As regards this clone: Its antigen remains unknown.

Whole-study findings and limits: A later look showed TCR association rates differing by HLA locus, highest for DRB1 and lowest for HLA-C.

Nominally healthy donors were sampled, though unrecorded immune exposures were likely. V is TRBV30 and J is TRBJ1-2; 9 nucleotides match TRBD1. Sequenced sample: PBMCs. The clonotype originates from a boy aged 2 to 10 in good health and CMV-seronegative. This CDR3 is CAWSVRVVDRGGMNYGYTF. The DNA of the CDR3 is TGTGCCTGGAGTGTACGGGTAGTGGACAGGGGTGGAATGAACTATGGCTACACCTTC.